This T cell receptor beta chain was recorded in a study of blood T cell repertoires in COVID-19. This clone was seen many times. The data were produced by immunoSEQ multiplex PCR, yet TCRdb's version contains in-frame clones alone and is incomplete. Of some 260,000 clones detected, about 85% appear once; the ten largest clones hold roughly 3.1%. Sequenced: peripheral blood. The TCR was taken from a man between 18 and 35 years old with active or convalescent COVID-19.

This CDR3 is CASSQDRRIEKLFF. As DNA, the CDR3 is TGTGCCAGCAGCCAAGACCGGAGGATCGAAAAACTGTTTTTT. The V and J genes are TRBV4-2 and TRBJ1-4, with D hard to call. The germline V gene encodes CDR1 LGHNA and CDR2 YNFKEQ. Trimming removed 0 bases from V and 8 bases from J, with 10 bases in between. CDR3 length equals 14 residues.